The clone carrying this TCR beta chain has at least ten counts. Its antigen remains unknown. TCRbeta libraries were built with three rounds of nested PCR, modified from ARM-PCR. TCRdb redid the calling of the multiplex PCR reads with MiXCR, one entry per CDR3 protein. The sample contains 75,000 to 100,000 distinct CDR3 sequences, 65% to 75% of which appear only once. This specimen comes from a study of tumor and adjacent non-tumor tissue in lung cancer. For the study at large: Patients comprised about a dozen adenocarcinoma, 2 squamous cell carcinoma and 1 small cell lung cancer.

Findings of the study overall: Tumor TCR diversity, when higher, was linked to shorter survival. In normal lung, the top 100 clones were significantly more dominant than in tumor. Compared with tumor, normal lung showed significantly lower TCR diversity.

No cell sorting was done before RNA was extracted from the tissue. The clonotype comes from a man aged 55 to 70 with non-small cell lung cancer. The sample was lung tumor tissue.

This CDR3 is CASTSNARTSGMAQFF. The CDR3 DNA follows: TGTGCCAGCACCTCAAATGCCCGGACTAGCGGGATGGCGCAGTTCTTC. This chain connects TRBV6-2 or TRBV6-3 to TRBJ2-1; 12 nucleotides align to TRBD2. The CDR3 is made up of 16 amino acids. CDR1 is MNHEY and CDR2 is SVGEGT in the germline V gene. The trim removed 7 bases at V and 12 bases at J, leaving 16 bases unmatched.